This TCR beta chain was sequenced for a study of identical twins. Germline V CDR1 and CDR2: SGHDN, FVKESK. The CDR3 length is 14 residues. V was shortened by 4 bases and J by 5 bases, with 15 bases between the two germline ends. TCRdb itself ran the 5' RACE reads through MiXCR, one entry per CDR3 protein. The data hold some 790,000 distinct CDR3 sequences, with about 18% observed a single time. These data also formed part of another study, on T cells expressing NK-cell markers. From that study: The study drew TCR beta repertoires from sorted CD3+CD56+NKG2C+, CD3+CD56+NKG2C- and CD3+CD56-NKG2C+ T cells. CD8+ T cells in six donors included dominant NKG2C+ clonotypes at roughly 1.0-8%.

V is TRBV14 and J is TRBJ2-7; D call uncertain. The source is a woman under 30 in good health. Source material: PBMCs. CDR3 region: CASSPQPEYNEQYF. CDR3 nucleotides: TGTGCCAGCAGCCCCCAGCCCGAGTACAACGAGCAGTACTTC.